This record covers a single T cell receptor beta chain. Its antigen is still unknown. Since a much larger clone is just one base distant, this may be a read error. Blood RNA was derived from unsorted whole blood, and germline DNA was extracted too. Collection of roughly 4 milliliters of peripheral blood took place before surgery. CDR3 length equals 15 residues. CDR1 and CDR2 (germline): MNHEY, SVGAGI. This sample was taken from a study of tumor-infiltrating lymphocytes in primary liver carcinoma. Study at large: Samples produced roughly 3.65 to 7.5 million productive TCRbeta reads, comparable across tissue types. Findings of the study overall: Lower overlap was observed for tumor-adjacent and tumor-blood pairs relative to tumor region pairs.

A constant-region primer served to make TCR beta cDNA from about 500 ng total RNA. Modified slightly, ARM-PCR produced TCR beta libraries over three nested multiplex PCR rounds. A C-beta reverse primer was combined with TRBV1-TRBV30 forward primers in the first two PCR rounds, and each round had 10 cycles. MiXCR, run by TCRdb on the multiplex PCR reads, gives a single entry per CDR3 protein. The sample lists about 330,000 distinct CDR3 sequences, about 65% seen once, with 6.5% in the top ten. Sequenced material: peripheral blood. The source of this sequence is a middle-aged man with primary liver carcinoma and hepatitis B virus infection. This chain links TRBV6-5 with TRBJ1-2; D not certain. In DNA, the CDR3 is TGTGCCAGCAGTCCGGTCCTACCCCCGAACTATGGCCACACCTTC. Encoded protein: CASSPVLPPNYGHTF.